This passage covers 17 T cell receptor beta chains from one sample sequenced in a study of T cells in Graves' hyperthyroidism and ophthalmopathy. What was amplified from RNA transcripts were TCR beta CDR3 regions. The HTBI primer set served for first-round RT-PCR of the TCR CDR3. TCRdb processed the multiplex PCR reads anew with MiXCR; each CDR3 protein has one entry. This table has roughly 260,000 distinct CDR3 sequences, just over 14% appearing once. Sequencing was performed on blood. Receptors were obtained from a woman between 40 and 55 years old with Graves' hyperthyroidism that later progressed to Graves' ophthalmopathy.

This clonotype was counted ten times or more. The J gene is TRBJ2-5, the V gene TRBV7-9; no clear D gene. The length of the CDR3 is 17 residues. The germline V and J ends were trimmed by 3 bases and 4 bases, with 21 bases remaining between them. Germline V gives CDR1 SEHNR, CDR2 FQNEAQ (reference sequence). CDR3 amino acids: CASSFTIRSHAGETQYF. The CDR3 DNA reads TGTGCCAGCAGCTTTACAATCAGGTCACATGCAGGAGAGACCCAGTACTTC.

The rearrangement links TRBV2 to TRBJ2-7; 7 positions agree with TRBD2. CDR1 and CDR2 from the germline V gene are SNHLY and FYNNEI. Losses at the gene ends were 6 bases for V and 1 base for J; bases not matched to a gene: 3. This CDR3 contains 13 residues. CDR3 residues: CASRRESSYEQYF. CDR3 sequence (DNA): TGTGCCAGCAGGCGGGAGAGTTCCTACGAGCAGTACTTC. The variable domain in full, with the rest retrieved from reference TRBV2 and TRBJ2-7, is EPEVTQTPSHQVTQMGQEVILRCVPISNHLYFYWYRQILGQKVEFLVSFYNNEISEKSEIFDDQFSVERPDGSNFTLKIRSTKLEDSAMYFCASRRESSYEQYFGPGTRLTVT.

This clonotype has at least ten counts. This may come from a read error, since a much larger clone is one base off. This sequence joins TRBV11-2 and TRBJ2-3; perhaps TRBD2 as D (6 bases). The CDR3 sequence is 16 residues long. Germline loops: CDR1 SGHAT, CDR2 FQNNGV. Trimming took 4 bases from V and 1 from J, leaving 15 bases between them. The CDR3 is CASSSSASVRTDTQYF. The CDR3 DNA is TGTGCCAGCAGCTCATCGGCTAGCGTCCGCACAGATACGCAGTATTTT.

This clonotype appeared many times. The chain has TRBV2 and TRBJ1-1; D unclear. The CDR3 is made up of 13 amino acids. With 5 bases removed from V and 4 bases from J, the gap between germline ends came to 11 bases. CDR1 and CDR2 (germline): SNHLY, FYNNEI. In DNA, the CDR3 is TGTGCCAGCAGTAAGGGATGGGGCACTGAAGCTTTCTTT. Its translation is CASSKGWGTEAFF.

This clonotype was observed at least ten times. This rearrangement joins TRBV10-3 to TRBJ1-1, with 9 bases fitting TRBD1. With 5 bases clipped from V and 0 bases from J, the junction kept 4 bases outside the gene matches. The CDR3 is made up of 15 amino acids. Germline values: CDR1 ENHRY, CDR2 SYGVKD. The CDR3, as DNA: TGTGCCATCAGTAGAGGGACAGGGATGAACACTGAAGCTTTCTTT. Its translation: CAISRGTGMNTEAFF.

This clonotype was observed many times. The CDR3 DNA reads TGTGCCAGCAGTTTATTCACTGGCACAGATACGCAGTATTTT. Translated: CASSLFTGTDTQYF. V and J are TRBV28 and TRBJ2-3; unclear D gene. With 1 base removed from V and 1 base from J, the gap between germline ends came to 6 bases. Germline V lookup: CDR1 MDHEN, CDR2 SYDVKM. The CDR3 totals 14 residues.

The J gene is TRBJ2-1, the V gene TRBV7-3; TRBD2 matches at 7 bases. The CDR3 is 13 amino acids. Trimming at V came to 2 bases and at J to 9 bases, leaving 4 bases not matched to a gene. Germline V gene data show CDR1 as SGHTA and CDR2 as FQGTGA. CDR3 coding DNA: TGTGCCAGCAGCTTAGCGGGAGTGGGTGAGCAGTTCTTC. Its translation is CASSLAGVGEQFF.

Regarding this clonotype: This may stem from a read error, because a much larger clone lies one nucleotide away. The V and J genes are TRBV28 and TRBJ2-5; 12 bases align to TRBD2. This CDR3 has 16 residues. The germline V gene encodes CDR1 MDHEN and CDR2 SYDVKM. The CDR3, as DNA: TGTGCCAGCAGTAACCGACTAGCGGGAGTATCAGAGGCCCAGTACTTC. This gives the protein CASSNRLAGVSEAQYF.

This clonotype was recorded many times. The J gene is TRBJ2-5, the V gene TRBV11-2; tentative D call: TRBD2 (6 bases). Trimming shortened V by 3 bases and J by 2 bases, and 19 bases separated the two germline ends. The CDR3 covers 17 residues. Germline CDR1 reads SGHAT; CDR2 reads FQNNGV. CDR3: CASSFAGNAGTQETQYF. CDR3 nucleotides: TGTGCCAGCAGCTTCGCGGGGAATGCCGGAACGCAAGAGACCCAGTACTTC. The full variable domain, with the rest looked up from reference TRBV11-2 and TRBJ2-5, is EAGVAQSPRYKIIEKRQSVAFWCNPISGHATLYWYQQILGQGPKLLIQFQNNGVVDDSQLPKDRFSAERLKGVDSTLKIQPAKLEDSAVYLCASSFAGNAGTQETQYFGPGTRLLVL.

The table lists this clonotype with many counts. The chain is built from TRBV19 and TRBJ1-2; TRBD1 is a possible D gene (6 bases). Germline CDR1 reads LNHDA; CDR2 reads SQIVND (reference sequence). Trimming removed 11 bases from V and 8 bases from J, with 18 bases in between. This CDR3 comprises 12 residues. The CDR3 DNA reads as TGTGCCTCCCAATTCGGGGGGCAAGGCTACACCTTC. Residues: CASQFGGQGYTF.

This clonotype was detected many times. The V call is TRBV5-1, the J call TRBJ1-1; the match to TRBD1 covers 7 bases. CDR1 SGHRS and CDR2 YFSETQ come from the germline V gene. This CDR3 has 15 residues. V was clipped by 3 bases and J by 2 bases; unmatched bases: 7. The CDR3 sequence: CASSSQGSGNTEAFF. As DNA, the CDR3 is TGCGCCAGCAGCTCACAGGGGTCTGGAAACACTGAAGCTTTCTTT. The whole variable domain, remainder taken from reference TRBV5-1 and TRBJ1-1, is KAGVTQTPRYLIKTRGQQVTLSCSPISGHRSVSWYQQTPGQGLQFLFEYFSETQRNKGNFPGRFSGRQFSNSRSEMNVSTLELGDSALYLCASSSQGSGNTEAFFGQGTRLTVV.

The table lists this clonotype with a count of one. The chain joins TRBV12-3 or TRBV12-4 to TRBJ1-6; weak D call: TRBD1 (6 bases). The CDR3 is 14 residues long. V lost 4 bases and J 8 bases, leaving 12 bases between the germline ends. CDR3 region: CASSSGGGHSPLHF. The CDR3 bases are TGTGCCAGCAGTTCCGGCGGGGGGCATTCACCCCTCCACTTT.

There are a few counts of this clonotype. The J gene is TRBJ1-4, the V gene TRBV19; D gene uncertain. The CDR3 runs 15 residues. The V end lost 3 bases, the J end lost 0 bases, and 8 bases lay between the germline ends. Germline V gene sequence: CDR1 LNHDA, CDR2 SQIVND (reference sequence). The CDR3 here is CASSMTASTNEKLFF. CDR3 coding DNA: TGTGCCAGTAGTATGACGGCATCAACTAATGAAAAACTGTTTTTT.

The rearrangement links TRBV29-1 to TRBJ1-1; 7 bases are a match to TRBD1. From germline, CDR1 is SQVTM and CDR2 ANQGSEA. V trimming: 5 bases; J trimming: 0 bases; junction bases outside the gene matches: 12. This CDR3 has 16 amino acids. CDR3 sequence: CSVSPPGQTMNTEAFF. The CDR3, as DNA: TGCAGCGTTTCACCCCCGGGACAGACCATGAACACTGAAGCTTTCTTT.

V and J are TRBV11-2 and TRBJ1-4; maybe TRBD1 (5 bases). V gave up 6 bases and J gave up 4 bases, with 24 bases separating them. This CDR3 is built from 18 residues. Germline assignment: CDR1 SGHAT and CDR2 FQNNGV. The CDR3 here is CASSSAGVLAGFNEKLFF. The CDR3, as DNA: TGTGCCAGCAGTTCCGCCGGCGTGCTGGCAGGGTTTAATGAAAAACTGTTTTTT.

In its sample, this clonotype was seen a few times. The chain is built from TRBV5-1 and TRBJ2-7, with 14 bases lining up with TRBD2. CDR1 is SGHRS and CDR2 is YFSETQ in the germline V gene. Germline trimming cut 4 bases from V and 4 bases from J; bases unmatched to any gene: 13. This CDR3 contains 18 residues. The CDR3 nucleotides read TGCGCCAGCAGCCGTTTTATGGGACTAGCGGGAGTTAGTTACGAGCAGTACTTC. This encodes CASSRFMGLAGVSYEQYF.

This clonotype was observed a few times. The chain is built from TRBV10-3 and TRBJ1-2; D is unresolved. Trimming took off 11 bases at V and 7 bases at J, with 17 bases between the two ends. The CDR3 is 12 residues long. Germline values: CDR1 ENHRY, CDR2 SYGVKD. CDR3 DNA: TGTGCCGTGCTTGGAGGAATGGCTGGCTACACCTTC. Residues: CAVLGGMAGYTF.